The present T cell receptor (beta chain) was sequenced within a study of cytomegalovirus exposure and HLA in healthy donors (dated 2017 in TCRdb). Context from the whole study: An earlier analysis of 550 to 700 of the donors reported 250 to 300 Gb of sequence data and around 110 million unique TCR beta sequences from around 200 million T cells. Around 320 gigabases of sequencing data and approximately 80 million unique TCR sequences were included in an early release covering 550 to 650 HLA-typed donors. Of the roughly 400 genotyped donors, about 84% fell in the genetic ancestry cluster associated with self-reported Caucasian donors. The study aimed to test whether signatures of past pathogen exposure could be identified by cataloging public T cell receptors. The T cell repertoires of 666 subjects were profiled by immunosequencing and related to cytomegalovirus serostatus. A separate validation cohort of about 110 different subjects was used in addition to the roughly 720-subject first cohort. To predict cytomegalovirus infection status, the study combined high-throughput TCR immunosequencing, statistical association of individual TCRs with disease status, and machine learning. A later analysis re-analyzed previously published TCR beta repertoires from about 600 donors and added high-resolution HLA genotyping to study TCR occurrence patterns. In the later analysis, no new phenotypic data were used to find candidate immune exposures; instead, reliance was placed on TCR beta sequences and their occurrence across donors. An earlier analysis of some 600 of the donors applied high-throughput TCR beta sequencing to assess whether each TCR beta V gene segment acted as functional or pseudogenic. Donor age, sex, ethnicity and CMV serostatus were compiled together with the repertoire data. A later genetic analysis took genome-wide SNP genotypes for about three fifths of the 666 donors and used that subset as a discovery cohort. Every repertoire in the discovery cohort had been generated on one and the same sequencing platform. Both class I and class II loci were covered by HLA typing, at four-digit resolution. Typing coverage differed by locus: A, B, C, DRB1 and DQB1 were typed in roughly 620-640 donors, DQA1 in approximately 520, DPA1 in approximately 600, and DPB1 in just under 490. Four to six DR-DQ haplotypes were handled as single units for association and clustering, since linkage in the cohort was strong. On average, roughly 240,000 unique TCR beta nucleotide sequences were sequenced per donor among several hundred genotyped donors of the cohort, with 15% to 20% of those sequences being non-productive. What the study reported, not specific to this receptor: A later analysis found that HLA-associated TCR beta chains were more clonally expanded and had lower generation probabilities than equally common non-associated chains. Some IMGT-functional V segments, including TRBV6-2 and TRBV6-3, could not be told apart with the 87-base-pair reads, so those segments were excluded. The classifier was reported to diagnose cytomegalovirus status with high specificity and sensitivity in both the original and validation cohorts. A later analysis reported that several top co-occurrence clusters appeared linked to parvovirus B19, influenza, CMV and Epstein-Barr virus. A cluster of highly shared sequence variants was judged likely to be a technical artifact of the sequencing pipeline. CMV serostatus was the only immune exposure information available for the cohort. In a later analysis, 15,000 to 20,000 TCR beta sequences were associated with specific HLA alleles at a false discovery rate of 0.05. Most TCR sequences were seen in very few donors, while some public TCRs were found in many individuals. A few of the identified cytomegalovirus-associated TCR beta chains were confirmed in vitro to be specific for cytomegalovirus antigens. The presence/absence analyses assumed that sequencing depth was roughly uniform across donors, and that assumption may not be true. In an earlier analysis of roughly 560 of the donors, most TCR beta V segments were observed in productive rearrangements about 87% or about 30% of the time, broadly matching IMGT annotations. In a later analysis, the rate of TCR association differed among HLA loci, with DRB1 alleles having the most associated TCRs and HLA-C alleles having the fewest. In a later genetic analysis, a missense DCLRE1C variant was associated with V-gene and J-gene trimming of TCR beta chains, and the association was replicated in an independent cohort. Linkage disequilibrium might explain the correlated functional status among segregating V segments, but an unknown experimental factor could not be ruled out. The study listed approximately 150 TCR beta chains as associated with cytomegalovirus. In this cohort, only TCR beta chains were sequenced, and detectable features were limited by the absence of alpha or paired-chain data. Because counts were too low, some 16 rarely observed V segments, including chromosome 9 orphons, were excluded from the earlier analysis of 587 of the donors. Because some donors lacked HLA typing at each locus, the association tests relied only on the typed subset. Most CMV-associated TCR beta chains appeared to be HLA-restricted in a later analysis, and the HLA associations seemed to be driven largely by CMV exposure. According to the authors, the approach could potentially be generalized to other disease states and immunological phenotypes. Strong co-occurrence of HLA alleles, especially DR and DQ, made assigning TCR associations to individual alleles difficult. A further reported finding was that TCR beta sequences accurately predicted the HLA-A and HLA-B alleles for most subjects in the first cohort. Compared with the roughly 670-donor mean, donors in an Asian-associated ancestry cluster had fewer N-insertions in productive TCRs, according to a later genetic analysis.

The cohort comprised some 730 healthy bone marrow donors. At the time of sampling, every cohort member was nominally healthy, though immune exposures that went unrecorded were likely present. The donor was CMV seropositive and belonged to the group of about 290 seropositive cohort members. Every donor gave a peripheral blood sample, and the peripheral blood mononuclear cells from that sample were used for TCR beta sequencing. Genomic DNA was extracted from the blood cell samples with the Qiagen DNeasy Blood Extraction Kit. Regarding this clone: No antigen is known for it. Per-nucleotide qualities are absent, and no much larger clonotype sits a single base away.

The germline V gene gives CDR1 as SGDLS and CDR2 as YYNGEE. V trim: 4 bases; J trim: 5 bases; unmatched bases: 9. The CDR3 measures 16 amino acids from cysteine to phenylalanine. The kept DNA is CDR3 alone, 48 bases in frame from the first base. To prepare the library, the immunoSEQ multiplex PCR assay was applied. For the multiplex PCR, a mixture combining 60 forward primers for TCR Vbeta segments and 13 reverse primers for TCR Jbeta segments was used. A multiplex PCR assay on genomic DNA amplified the CDR3 region of rearranged TCR beta genes. The amplified TCR beta libraries were sequenced on the Illumina HiSeq System as 87-base-pair reads. Concerning the study's data processing: In a later analysis, 77 million or so unique TCR beta chains were counted across the approximately 670 repertoires, and about 9.9 million of these chains were shared by at least two donors. Raw reads were error-corrected and collapsed into unique sequences by a nearest-neighbor algorithm in which closely related sequences were merged to remove PCR and sequencing errors. Alignment of CDR3 sequences to IMGT reference sequences was used to assign V, D and J gene segments. For a sequence to be retained, a match of at least six nucleotides to both a V gene segment and a J gene segment was required. A rearrangement counted as productive if the CDR3 had no stop codons and remained in frame with V and J, and every other rearrangement counted as non-productive. CDR3 was defined by IMGT convention, running from the second conserved V-encoded cysteine to the conserved J-encoded phenylalanine. The earlier analysis of 450 to 750 of the donors excluded any sequence lacking an unambiguous match to a single V gene segment. An earlier analysis of 450 to 650 of the donors called V segments functional above 56.7% productive rearrangements and segregating when the between-donor standard deviation exceeded 5%. A statistical classification framework was developed to diagnose cytomegalovirus status using the catalog of TCR beta chain sequences. V and J gene assignment, in a later analysis, came from comparing TCR nucleotide sequences with IMGT/GENE-DB human TR gene sequences. Using the TCRdist pipeline, a later analysis assigned CDR3 sequences along with most-parsimonious VDJ recombination scenarios. In a later analysis, each TCR beta chain was defined by its CDR3 amino acid sequence together with its V-gene family, and reads without a unique V-gene family were excluded. A later analysis removed several hundred highly shared, low-generation-probability nucleotide sequences to deal with suspected cross-contamination and a sequencing artifact. In a later analysis, a clonal expansion index was calculated for each public chain from normalized within-repertoire ranks of inferred template counts. In a later analysis, generation probabilities were computed with a VDJ recombination model fitted to out-of-frame rearrangements, and the resulting probabilities were checked against IGoR. Hypergeometric tests were used in a later analysis to score TCR-TCR, TCR-HLA and TCR-CMV co-occurrence, with a repertoire-size bias correction applied to the TCR pairs. False discovery rates were estimated in a later analysis by permuting HLA or CMV assignments 20 times. In a later analysis, co-occurring TCRs were grouped using DBSCAN, with TCRdist sequence similarity added in when clustering inside HLA-allele-positive subsets. Co-occurrence clustering excluded repertoires with fewer than 30,000 or more than 120,000 public chains, plus five with anomalous nucleotide sharing. The table comes from immuneACCESS by way of TCRdb, which keeps in-frame sequences with V and J called. Part of the clones is missing from these tables; in studies checked, under half for an unresolved V gene and the rest for unknown reasons. D and trimming were read from the DNA, whereas the V and J calls and clone size are those reported in that table. Here the sample has 160,000 or so clones; around 80% occur a single time. About a tenth of the sample is taken by the ten largest.

The receptor comes from a man between 18 and 35 years old in good health and CMV-seropositive. The sequencing input was PBMCs. The rearranged chain carries TRBV9 and TRBJ2-2; TRBD1 aligns with 9 central bases. The DNA is as follows: TGTGCCAGCAGCCTTGACCCGGGACAGGGTACCGGGGAGCTGTTTTTT. Its protein reads: CASSLDPGQGTGELFF.